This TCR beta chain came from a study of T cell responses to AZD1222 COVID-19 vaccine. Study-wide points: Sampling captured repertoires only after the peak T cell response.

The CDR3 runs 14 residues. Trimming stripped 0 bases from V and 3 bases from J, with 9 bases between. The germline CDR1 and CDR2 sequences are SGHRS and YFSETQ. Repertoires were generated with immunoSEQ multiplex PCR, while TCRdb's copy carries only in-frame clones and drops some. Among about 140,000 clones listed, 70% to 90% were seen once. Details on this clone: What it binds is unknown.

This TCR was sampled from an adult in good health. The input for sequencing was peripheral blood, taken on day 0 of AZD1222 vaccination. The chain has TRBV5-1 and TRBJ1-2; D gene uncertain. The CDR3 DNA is TGCGCCAGCAGCTTGGAGGTCAGAGACTATGGCTACACCTTC. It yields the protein CASSLEVRDYGYTF.